The present T cell receptor (beta chain) was sequenced within a study of cytomegalovirus exposure and HLA in healthy donors. Germline CDR1 reads GTSNPN; CDR2 reads SVGIG (reference sequence). The CDR3 runs to 11 residues. Trimming stripped 1 base from V and 8 bases from J, with 8 bases between. It was with 60 Vbeta and 13 Jbeta primers that the PCR ran. The method was immunoSEQ multiplex PCR; TCRdb's version includes in-frame clones alone and lacks a portion of them. The profile covers 120,000 to 150,000 clones, with roughly a tenth appearing a single time and less than 2% taken by the ten largest. This clone was observed a few times. Antigen: not known. Broader study findings: In an earlier analysis, in some 500 donors, most V segments appeared productive either ~90% or ~30% of the time. Later work found that TCR association rates differed between HLA loci; DRB1 had the most and HLA-C the fewest. Exclusion applied to some V segments, including TRBV6-2 and TRBV6-3, as they were indistinguishable.

The receptor was isolated from a male donor in good health and CMV-seronegative. Sequencing used PBMCs. The V call is TRBV30, the J call TRBJ2-5, with D unresolved. CDR3 in amino acids: CAWSGSATQYF. CDR3 nucleotide sequence: TGTGCCTGGAGTGGCAGTGCTACCCAGTACTTC. The variable domain in full, completed from reference TRBV30 and TRBJ2-5, reads SQTIHQWPATLVQPVGSPLSLECTVEGTSNPNLYWYRQAAGRGLQLLFYSVGIGQISSEVPQNLSASRPQDRQFILSSKKLLLSDSGFYLCAWSGSATQYFGPGTRLLVL.